This is a list of T cell receptor beta chains from one sample in a study of T cells after yellow fever vaccination. TCRdb analysed the 5' RACE reads with MiXCR anew, one entry per CDR3 protein. This table holds under 350,000 distinct CDR3 sequences, roughly 3.9% found once. The sample consisted of PBMCs, taken 5 days after the yellow fever booster vaccination. The receptors derive from a man between 18 and 35 years old who received the YFV17D yellow fever vaccine. CDR3s include the opening cysteine and the closing phenylalanine or tryptophan.

>TRBV4-1|TRBJ2-3
CASSQVPRGGTDTQYF
>TRBV28|TRBJ2-5
CASSLSWGDQYF
>TRBV29-1|TRBJ2-7
CSVARGGVATKQYF
>TRBV10-1|TRBJ1-1
CASRIGQLNTEAFF
>TRBV20-1|TRBJ1-1
CSADGTPNTEAFF
>TRBV6-5|TRBJ1-1
CASNPDRVSWTEAFF
>TRBV7-2|TRBJ1-5
CASSFGEGNQPQHF
>TRBV5-4|TRBJ1-1
CARSLEWAKGEAFF
>TRBV7-3|TRBJ2-3
CASSPLAGGYTDTQYF
>TRBV12-3/TRBV12-4|TRBJ2-4
CASSWRQGDENIQYF
>TRBV7-9|TRBJ1-6
CASSKGGRPINSPLHF
>TRBV4-3|TRBJ2-3
CASSQSHSLGADTQYF
>TRBV7-2|TRBJ1-5
CASSASQGFQPQHF
>TRBV3-1|TRBJ1-2
CASSQRVYHYGYTF
>TRBV6-1|TRBJ1-5
CASSPRQVPVNQPQHF
>TRBV5-1|TRBJ1-1
CASSLGTKVRFNTEAFF
>TRBV28|TRBJ1-2
CASSLVGRANYGYTF
>TRBV9|TRBJ1-1
CASSSGGDFNTEAFF
>TRBV10-3|TRBJ2-3
CAISESKSGGDMDTQYF
>TRBV7-3|TRBJ2-3
CASRIAGGLGTQYF
>TRBV12-3/TRBV12-4|TRBJ1-2
CASGDPGQGNYGYTF
>TRBV7-3|TRBJ2-3
CASSLEARIATDTQYF
>TRBV20-1|TRBJ2-3
CSAPGSDTQYF
>TRBV5-1|TRBJ2-5
CASSFPGGETQYF
>TRBV5-1|TRBJ2-5
CASSLAAEEWETQYF
>TRBV5-6|TRBJ1-5
CASSRATGGEGNQPQHF
>TRBV20-1|TRBJ1-5
CSASVGPSNQPQHF
>TRBV7-9|TRBJ1-4
CASRSTGSTNEKLFF
>TRBV12-3/TRBV12-4|TRBJ1-3
CDSSRQGMLSGNTIYF
>TRBV7-6|TRBJ1-1
CASSLIPSMDTEAFF
>TRBV27|TRBJ2-5
CASSIRGPGETQYF
>TRBV5-1|TRBJ1-2
CASRGEQGDGYTF
>TRBV11-1|TRBJ2-2
CASSTTGELFF
>TRBV6-1|TRBJ1-1
CASSGTRSGSRKAFF
>TRBV18|TRBJ2-4
CASSPDRAKNIQYF
>TRBV4-2|TRBJ2-5
CASSQLVAGGQGRQYF
>TRBV20-1|TRBJ2-5
CSARGTGKETQYF
>TRBV24-1|TRBJ2-1
CATSDFRSSSYNEQFF
>TRBV10-3|TRBJ1-2
CAISIGQGNYGYTF
>TRBV7-9|TRBJ2-2
CASNPLGLGELFF
>TRBV7-2|TRBJ2-3
CASRAVLTDTQYF
>TRBV4-1|TRBJ2-2
CASSQGIIESGELFF
>TRBV7-8|TRBJ1-3
CASSPQRFSGNTIYF
>TRBV2|TRBJ1-2
CASSDHRVYGYTF
>TRBV5-1|TRBJ2-3
CASSIRSGLAYTDTQYF
>TRBV20-1|TRBJ1-5
CSAQRRTQPQHF
>TRBV7-2|TRBJ1-6
CASRPDRGTYNSPLHF
>TRBV5-1|TRBJ1-1
CASSLGQVWTEAFF
>TRBV4-3|TRBJ2-1
CASSQGVSGAPRGEQFF
>TRBV15|TRBJ2-4
CATSRDPGSGTLAKNIQYF
>TRBV29-1|TRBJ1-5
CSVATGLNQPQHF
>TRBV5-1|TRBJ2-2
CASSLGQGASGELFF
>TRBV24-1|TRBJ1-2
CATSDWTGDYGYTF
>TRBV5-4|TRBJ1-2
CASSPLGSGNYGYTF